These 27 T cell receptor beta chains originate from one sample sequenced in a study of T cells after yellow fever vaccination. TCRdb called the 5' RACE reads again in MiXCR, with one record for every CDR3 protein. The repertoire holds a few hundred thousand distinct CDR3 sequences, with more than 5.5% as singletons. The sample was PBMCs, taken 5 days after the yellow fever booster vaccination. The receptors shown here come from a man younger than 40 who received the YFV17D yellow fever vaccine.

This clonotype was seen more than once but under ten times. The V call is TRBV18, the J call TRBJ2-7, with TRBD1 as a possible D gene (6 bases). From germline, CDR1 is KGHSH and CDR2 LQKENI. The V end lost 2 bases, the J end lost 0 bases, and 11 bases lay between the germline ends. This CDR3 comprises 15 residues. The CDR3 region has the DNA TGTGCCAGCTCACCAAGGACAGCGAGCTCCTACGAGCAGTACTTC. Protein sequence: CASSPRTASSYEQYF.

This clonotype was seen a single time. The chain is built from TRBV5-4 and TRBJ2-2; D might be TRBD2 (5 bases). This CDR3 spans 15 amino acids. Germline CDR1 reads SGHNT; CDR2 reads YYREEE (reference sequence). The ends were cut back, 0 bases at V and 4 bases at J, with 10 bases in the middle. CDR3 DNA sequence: TGTGCCAGCAGCTTGGGGGCGGGCAGCACCGGGGAGCTGTTTTTT. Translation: CASSLGAGSTGELFF.

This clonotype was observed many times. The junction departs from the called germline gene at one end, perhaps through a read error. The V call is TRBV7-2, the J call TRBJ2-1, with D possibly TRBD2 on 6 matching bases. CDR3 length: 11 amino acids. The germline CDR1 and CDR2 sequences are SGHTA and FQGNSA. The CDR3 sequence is CASSPRDSAHF. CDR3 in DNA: TGTGCCAGCAGCCCCCGGGACTCCGCACATTTC. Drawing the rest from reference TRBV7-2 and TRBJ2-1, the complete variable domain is GAGVSQSPSNKVTEKGKDVELRCDPISGHTALYWYRQSLGQGLEFLIYFQGNSAPDKSGLPSDRFSAERTGGSVSTLTIQRTQQEDSAVYLCASSPRDSAHFGPGTRLTVL.

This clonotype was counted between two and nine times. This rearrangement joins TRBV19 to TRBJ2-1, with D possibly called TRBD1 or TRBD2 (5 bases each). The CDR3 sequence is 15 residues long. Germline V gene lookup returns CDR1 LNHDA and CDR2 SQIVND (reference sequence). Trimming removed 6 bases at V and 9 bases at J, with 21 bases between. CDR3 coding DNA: TGTGCCAGTAGCGTGCCCGGGACCGCCATGGGTGAGCAGTTCTTC. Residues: CASSVPGTAMGEQFF.

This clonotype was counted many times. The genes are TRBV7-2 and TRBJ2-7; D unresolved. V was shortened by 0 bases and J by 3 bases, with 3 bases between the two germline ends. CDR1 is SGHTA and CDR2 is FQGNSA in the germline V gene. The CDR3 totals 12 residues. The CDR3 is CASSLANYEQYF. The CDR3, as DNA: TGTGCCAGCAGCTTAGCGAACTACGAGCAGTACTTC.

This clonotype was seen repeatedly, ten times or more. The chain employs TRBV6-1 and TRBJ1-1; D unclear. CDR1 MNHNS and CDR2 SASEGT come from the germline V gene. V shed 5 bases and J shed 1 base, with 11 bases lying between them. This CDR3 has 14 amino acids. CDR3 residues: CASSQDGRNTEAFF. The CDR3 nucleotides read TGTGCCAGCAGTCAGGACGGTAGGAACACTGAAGCTTTCTTT.

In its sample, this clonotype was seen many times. CDR3 protein: CASSEFALTDTQYF. CDR3 DNA: TGTGCCAGCAGTGAATTCGCCCTCACAGATACGCAGTATTTT. This chain connects TRBV25-1 to TRBJ2-3; D remains unclear. V was trimmed by 1 base and J by 2 bases, leaving 7 bases between them. Looked up from germline, CDR1 is MGHDK and CDR2 is SYGVNS. The CDR3 extends over 14 amino acids.

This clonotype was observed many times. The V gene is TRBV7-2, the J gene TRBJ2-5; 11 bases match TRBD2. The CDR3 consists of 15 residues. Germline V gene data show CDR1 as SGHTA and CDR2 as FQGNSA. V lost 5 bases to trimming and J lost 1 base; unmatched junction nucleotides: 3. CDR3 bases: TGTGCCAGCAGCGGTAGCGGGAGGGCCCAAGAGACCCAGTACTTC. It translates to CASSGSGRAQETQYF.

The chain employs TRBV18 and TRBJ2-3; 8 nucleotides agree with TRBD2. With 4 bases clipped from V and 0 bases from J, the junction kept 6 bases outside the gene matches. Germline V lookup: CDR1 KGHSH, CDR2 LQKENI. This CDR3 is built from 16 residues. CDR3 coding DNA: TGTGCCAGCTCACTTGTGGCTAGCGGGAGCACAGATACGCAGTATTTT. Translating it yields CASSLVASGSTDTQYF.

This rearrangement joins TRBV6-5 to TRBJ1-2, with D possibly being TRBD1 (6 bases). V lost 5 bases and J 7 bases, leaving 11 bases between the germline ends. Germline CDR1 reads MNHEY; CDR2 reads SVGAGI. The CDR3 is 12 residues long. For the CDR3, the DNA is TGTGCCAGCAGTCAATCCAGGGGTGGCTACACCTTC. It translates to CASSQSRGGYTF.

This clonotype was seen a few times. CDR3 protein: CASRQTKGTDNQPQHF. The DNA for the CDR3 is TGCGCCAGCAGACAAACCAAGGGCACTGATAATCAGCCCCAGCATTTT. The chain couples TRBV5-1 to TRBJ1-5; D gene ambiguous. CDR1 is SGHRS and CDR2 is YFSETQ in the germline V gene. Trimming shortened V by 5 bases and J by 4 bases, and 19 bases separated the two germline ends. The CDR3 is 16 amino acids.

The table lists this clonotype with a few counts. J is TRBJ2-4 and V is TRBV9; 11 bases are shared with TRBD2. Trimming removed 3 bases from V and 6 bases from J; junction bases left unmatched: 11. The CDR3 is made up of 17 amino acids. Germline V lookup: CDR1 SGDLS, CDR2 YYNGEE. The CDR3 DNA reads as TGTGCCAGCAGCGAAGAAGGGCTAGCGGGAGGTGCAAACATTCAGTACTTC. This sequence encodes CASSEEGLAGGANIQYF.

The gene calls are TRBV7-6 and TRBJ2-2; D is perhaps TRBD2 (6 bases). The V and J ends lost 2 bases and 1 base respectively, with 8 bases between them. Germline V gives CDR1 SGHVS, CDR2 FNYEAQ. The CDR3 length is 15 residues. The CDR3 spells CASSLWGENTGELFF. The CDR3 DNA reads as TGTGCCAGCAGCTTATGGGGGGAGAACACCGGGGAGCTGTTTTTT.

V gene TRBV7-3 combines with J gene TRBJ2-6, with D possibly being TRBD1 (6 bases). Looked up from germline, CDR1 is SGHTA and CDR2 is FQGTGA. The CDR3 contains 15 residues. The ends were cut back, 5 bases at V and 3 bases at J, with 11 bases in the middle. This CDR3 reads CASSIQGLGANVLTF. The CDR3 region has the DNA TGTGCCAGCAGCATACAGGGTCTTGGGGCCAACGTCCTGACTTTC.

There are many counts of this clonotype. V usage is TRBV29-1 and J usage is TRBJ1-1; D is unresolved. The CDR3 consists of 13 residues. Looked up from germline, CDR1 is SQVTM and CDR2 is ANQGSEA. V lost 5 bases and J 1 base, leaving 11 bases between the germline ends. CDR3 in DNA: TGCAGCGTTATGGGGAGCCCGAACACTGAAGCTTTCTTT. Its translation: CSVMGSPNTEAFF.

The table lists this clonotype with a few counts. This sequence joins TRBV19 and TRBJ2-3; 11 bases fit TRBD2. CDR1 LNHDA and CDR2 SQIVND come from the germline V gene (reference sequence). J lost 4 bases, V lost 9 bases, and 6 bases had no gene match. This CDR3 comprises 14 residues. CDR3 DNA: TGTGCCAGCGGCACTAGCGGGAGCCCAGATACGCAGTATTTT. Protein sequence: CASGTSGSPDTQYF. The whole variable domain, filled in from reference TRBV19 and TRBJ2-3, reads DGGITQSPKYLFRKEGQNVTLSCEQNLNHDAMYWYRQDPGQGLRLIYYSQIVNDFQKGDIAEGYSVSREKKESFPLTVTSAQKNPTAFYLCASGTSGSPDTQYFGPGTRLTVL.

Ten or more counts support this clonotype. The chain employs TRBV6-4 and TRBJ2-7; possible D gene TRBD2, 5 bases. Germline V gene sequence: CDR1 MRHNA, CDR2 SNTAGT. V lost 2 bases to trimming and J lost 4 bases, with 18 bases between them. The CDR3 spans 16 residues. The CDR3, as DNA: TGTGCCAGCAGTGACCCCTTAGAGCGGATAAAGTACGAGCAGTACTTC. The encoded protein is CASSDPLERIKYEQYF.

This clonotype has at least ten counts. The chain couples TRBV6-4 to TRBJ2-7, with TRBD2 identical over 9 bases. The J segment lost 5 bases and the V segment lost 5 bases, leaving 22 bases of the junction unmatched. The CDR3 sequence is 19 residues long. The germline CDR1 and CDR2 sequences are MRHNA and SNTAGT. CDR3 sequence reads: CASSPTIGTRRTSDNEQYF. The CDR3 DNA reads TGTGCCAGCAGTCCAACCATAGGGACACGGAGGACTAGCGACAACGAGCAGTACTTC.

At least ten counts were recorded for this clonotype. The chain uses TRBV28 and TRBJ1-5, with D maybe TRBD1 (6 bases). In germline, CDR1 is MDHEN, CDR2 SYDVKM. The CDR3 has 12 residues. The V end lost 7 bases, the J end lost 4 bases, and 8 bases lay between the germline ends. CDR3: CASKRGNQPQHF. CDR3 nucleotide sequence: TGTGCCAGCAAAAGGGGGAATCAGCCCCAGCATTTT.

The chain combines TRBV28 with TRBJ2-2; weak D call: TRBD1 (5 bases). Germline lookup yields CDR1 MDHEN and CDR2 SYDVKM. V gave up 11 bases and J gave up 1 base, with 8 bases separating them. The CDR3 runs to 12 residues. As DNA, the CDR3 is TGTGCCGAAACAGGGAACACCGGGGAGCTGTTTTTT. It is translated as CAETGNTGELFF.

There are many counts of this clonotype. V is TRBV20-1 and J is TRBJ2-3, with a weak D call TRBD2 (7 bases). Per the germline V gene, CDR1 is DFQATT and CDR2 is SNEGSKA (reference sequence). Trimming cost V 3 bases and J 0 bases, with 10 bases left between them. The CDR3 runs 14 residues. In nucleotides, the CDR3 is TGCAGTGCTAGTCGGGGGGCTAGCACAGATACGCAGTATTTT. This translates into CSASRGASTDTQYF.

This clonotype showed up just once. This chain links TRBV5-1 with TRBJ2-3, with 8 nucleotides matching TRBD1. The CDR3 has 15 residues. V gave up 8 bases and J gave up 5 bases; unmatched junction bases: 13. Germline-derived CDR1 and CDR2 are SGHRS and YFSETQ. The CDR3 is CARSLGQVGKDTQYF. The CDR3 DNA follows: TGCGCCAGAAGCCTGGGACAGGTTGGCAAAGATACGCAGTATTTT.

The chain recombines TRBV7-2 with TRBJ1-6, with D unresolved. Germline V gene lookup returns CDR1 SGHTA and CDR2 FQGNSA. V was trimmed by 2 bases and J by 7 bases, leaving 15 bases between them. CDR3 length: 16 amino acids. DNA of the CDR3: TGTGCCAGCAGCTTATTTAGGTTCGGAATAAATTCACCCCTCCACTTT. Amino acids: CASSLFRFGINSPLHF.

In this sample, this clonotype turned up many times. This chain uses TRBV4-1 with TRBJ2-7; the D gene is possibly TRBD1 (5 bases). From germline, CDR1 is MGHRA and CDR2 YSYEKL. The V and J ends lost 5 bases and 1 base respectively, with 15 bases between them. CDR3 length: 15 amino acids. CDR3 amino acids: CASSYAWAGSYEQYF. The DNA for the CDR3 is TGCGCCAGCAGCTACGCGTGGGCAGGGTCCTACGAGCAGTACTTC.

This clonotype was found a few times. CDR3 in DNA: TGTGCCATCCGGGACCCGGGGATGGAGACCCAGTACTTC. It encodes CAIRDPGMETQYF. The rearrangement links TRBV10-3 to TRBJ2-5; the D call may be TRBD1 or TRBD2 (5 bases each). V gave up 8 bases and J gave up 5 bases, with 15 bases separating them. The CDR3 has 13 residues. Germline V gene lookup returns CDR1 ENHRY and CDR2 SYGVKD.

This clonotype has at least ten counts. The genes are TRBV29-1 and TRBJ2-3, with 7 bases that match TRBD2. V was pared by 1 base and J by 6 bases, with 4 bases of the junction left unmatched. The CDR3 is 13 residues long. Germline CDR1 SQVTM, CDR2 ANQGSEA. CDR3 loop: CSVEVGGGDTQYF. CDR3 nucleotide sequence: TGCAGCGTTGAAGTTGGGGGAGGGGATACGCAGTATTTT.

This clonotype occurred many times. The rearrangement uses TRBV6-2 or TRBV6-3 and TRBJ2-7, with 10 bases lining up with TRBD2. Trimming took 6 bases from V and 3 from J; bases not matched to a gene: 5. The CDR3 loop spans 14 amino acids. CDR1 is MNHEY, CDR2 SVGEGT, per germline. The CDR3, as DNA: TGTGCCAGCAGGCAAGCGGGGGGGGACTACGAGCAGTACTTC. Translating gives CASRQAGGDYEQYF.